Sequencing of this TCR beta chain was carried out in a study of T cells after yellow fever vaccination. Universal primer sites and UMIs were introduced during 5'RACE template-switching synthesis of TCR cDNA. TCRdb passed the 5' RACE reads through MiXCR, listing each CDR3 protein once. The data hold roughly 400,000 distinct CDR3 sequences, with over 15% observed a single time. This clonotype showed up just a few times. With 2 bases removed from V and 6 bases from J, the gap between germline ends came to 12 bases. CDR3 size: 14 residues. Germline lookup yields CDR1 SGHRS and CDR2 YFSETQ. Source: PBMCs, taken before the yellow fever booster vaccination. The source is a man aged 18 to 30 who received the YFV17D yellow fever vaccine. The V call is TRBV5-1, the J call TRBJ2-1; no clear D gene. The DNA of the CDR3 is TGCGCCAGCAGCTTCAGGCCCGAATCCAATGAGCAGTTCTTC. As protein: CASSFRPESNEQFF.